This is a list of T cell receptor beta chains from one sample in a study of blood T cell repertoires in COVID-19. The assay was immunoSEQ multiplex PCR, and TCRdb's table has in-frame clones only and misses some. Of about 310,000 clones in the sample, roughly 91% were seen once. Sequenced sample: peripheral blood. Receptors originate from a man aged 45 to 65 with active or convalescent COVID-19. Each CDR3 is given with its conserved first and last residue. D genes are given only for firm matches. Size is stated for part of the rows, as once, few or many counts, or as a class when the clone is expanded.

abundance	j_gene	v_gene	d_gene	CDR3nt	CDR3aa
-	TRBJ1-2	TRBV7-3	TRBD1	TGTGCCAGCAGCCCCGGGACAGGGGGCGCCTATGGCTACACCTTC	CASSPGTGGAYGYTF
-	TRBJ2-2	TRBV11-1	TRBD1	TGTGCCAGCAGCTCCCCGGGACAGCTCACCGGGGAGCTGTTTTTT	CASSSPGQLTGELFF
-	TRBJ1-6	TRBV19	TRBD1	TGTGCCAGTAGTATAGACCGGGACAGCTTCTCACCCCTCCACTTT	CASSIDRDSFSPLHF
once	TRBJ1-1	TRBV28	-	TGTGCCAGCACCGTCTCTGGAGACGGAGCTTTCTTT	CASTVSGDGAFF
-	TRBJ1-2	TRBV29-1	-	TGCAGCGTTGAAAGCGGGGGTTGGGGCTATGGCTACACCTTC	CSVESGGWGYGYTF
-	TRBJ1-4	TRBV3-1/TRBV3-2	-	TGTGCCAGCAGCCAACCCGGGTCGTGGAGACTGTTTTTT	CASSQPGSWRLFF
-	TRBJ1-4	TRBV6-5	TRBD1	TGTGCCAGCAGTTACGACAGGGGACGGAGAAAACTGTTTTTT	CASSYDRGRRKLFF
-	TRBJ1-4	TRBV28	-	TGTGCCAGCAGCCCCGGGACGGGACTTCCTAATGAAAAACTGTTTTTT	CASSPGTGLPNEKLFF
-	TRBJ1-2	TRBV9	-	TGTGCCAGCAGCTCGGAGGGGCAGGGATTAAAGGGCTACACCTTC	CASSSEGQGLKGYTF
-	TRBJ2-7	TRBV7-8	TRBD2	TGTGCCAGCAGCTTAGCGGGACTAGCGGGACAGTACGAGCAGTACTTC	CASSLAGLAGQYEQYF
-	TRBJ2-7	TRBV3-1/TRBV3-2	TRBD1	TGTGCCAGCAGCCAAAGCCCGGGACAGGCGAACTACGAGCAGTACTTC	CASSQSPGQANYEQYF
-	TRBJ2-7	TRBV5-6	-	TGTGCCAGCAGCCACTGGGCCTCGTCGGACTACGAGCAGTACTTC	CASSHWASSDYEQYF
-	TRBJ1-2	TRBV28	-	TGTGCCAGCAGTTTATTGGCCTATGGCTACACCTTC	CASSLLAYGYTF
-	TRBJ2-1	TRBV18	-	TGTGCCAGCTCACGTGGGAGTTACAATGAGCAGTTCTTC	CASSRGSYNEQFF
-	TRBJ1-5	TRBV7-2	-	TGTGCCAGCAGCCTACGAGCACAGCCCCAGCATTTT	CASSLRAQPQHF
-	TRBJ2-7	TRBV6-5	-	TGTGCCAGCAGTTACTCCTCAGGGTACCCCTACGAGCAGTACTTC	CASSYSSGYPYEQYF
-	TRBJ1-3	TRBV7-8	TRBD1	TGTGCCAGCAGACAACAGGGGGCGGAATCTGGAAACACCATATATTTT	CASRQQGAESGNTIYF
-	TRBJ1-5	TRBV28	TRBD1	TGTGCCAGCAATCCGGGACAGGGGGCCGATCAGCCCCAGCATTTT	CASNPGQGADQPQHF
once	TRBJ2-5	TRBV2	-	TGTGCCAGCAGTACCAGGGTGGGGGGAGAGACCCAGTACTTC	CASSTRVGGETQYF
-	TRBJ2-7	TRBV12-2	-	TGTGCAAGTCGCTTACCGACGGGACTAGGGTCCTACGAGCAGTACTTC	CASRLPTGLGSYEQYF
-	TRBJ2-1	TRBV27	-	TGTGCCAGGGAAGGGGGTGAGCAGTTCTTC	CAREGGEQFF
-	TRBJ1-2	TRBV4-3	TRBD1	TGCGCCAGCAGCCAAGACCTTGGACAGGGGGCTCAAGGCTACACCTTC	CASSQDLGQGAQGYTF
-	TRBJ2-3	TRBV27	-	TGTGCCAGCAGTAAGGGGCCGCTGGCAGATACGCAGTATTTT	CASSKGPLADTQYF
-	TRBJ1-6	TRBV4-1	TRBD1	TGCGCCAGCAGCCAAGCGGACAGGGGCGGATATAATTCACCCCTCCACTTT	CASSQADRGGYNSPLHF
-	TRBJ1-1	TRBV2	TRBD1	TGTGCCAGCAGTCAACCACAGGGGGGGCTTTCGAAGAACACTGAAGCTTTCTTT	CASSQPQGGLSKNTEAFF
-	TRBJ1-4	TRBV5-6	-	TGTGCCAGCAGCTTCCCCAATCGCGGAGAACTGTTTTTT	CASSFPNRGELFF
-	TRBJ2-1	TRBV18	-	TGTGCCAGCTCACCCCGGGAGAGCGATGAGCAGTTCTTC	CASSPRESDEQFF
once	TRBJ2-2	TRBV28	-	TGTGCCAGCAGTTACCGGTTTGGGAGTGGGTACACCGGGGAGCTGTTTTTT	CASSYRFGSGYTGELFF
few	TRBJ2-1	TRBV19	TRBD1	TGTGCCAGTAGTGCCAACGCTTGGACAGGGGAGTACAATGAGCAGTTCTTC	CASSANAWTGEYNEQFF
-	TRBJ1-5	TRBV6-2/TRBV6-3	-	TGTGCCAGCAGTTATCGGCAGGGGTCAAGGTATAGCAATCAGCCCCAGCATTTT	CASSYRQGSRYSNQPQHF